This entry concerns a single TCR beta chain. Clones were sequenced by immunoSEQ multiplex PCR, and TCRdb holds only the in-frame ones, with some missing. The sample consists of tens of thousands of clones, 75% to 85% of them appearing once. The sample comes from a study of OX40 agonist ivuxolimab in advanced cancers. This TCR was sampled from an adult with an advanced solid tumor such as melanoma, head and neck, liver or kidney cancer. This material consisted of CD4+ or CD8+ T cells sorted from blood, taken in a trial of the OX40 agonist ivuxolimab.

CDR3 sequence: CASSFTSGSSYEQYF. The CDR3 nucleotides are TGTGCCAGTAGTTTCACTAGCGGTAGCTCCTACGAGCAGTACTTC. The J gene is TRBJ2-7, the V gene TRBV19; 8 bases are a match to TRBD2. V shed 5 bases and J 0 bases; nucleotides not matched to a gene: 6. This CDR3 is 15 amino acids long. CDR1 and CDR2 (germline): LNHDA, SQIVND (reference sequence). Based on the CDR3 plus reference TRBV19 and TRBJ2-7, the full variable domain is DGGITQSPKYLFRKEGQNVTLSCEQNLNHDAMYWYRQDPGQGLRLIYYSQIVNDFQKGDIAEGYSVSREKKESFPLTVTSAQKNPTAFYLCASSFTSGSSYEQYFGPGTRLTVT.